These 22 T cell receptor beta chains were sequenced from one sample in a study of early T cells in non-severe SARS-CoV-2 infection. TCRdb used MiXCR to reprocess the 5' RACE reads, holding one entry per CDR3 protein. The sample records about 61,000 distinct CDR3 sequences, around 12% being singletons. The sample was whole blood, taken at baseline. These receptors came from an adult who was a healthcare worker with PCR-confirmed SARS-CoV-2 infection or an uninfected control (not recorded which). The donor label of this sample is uncertain.

This clonotype was recorded a few times. The chain is built from TRBV3-2 and TRBJ2-3; the table names TRBD1, a call not compared with the DNA. TRBV3-2 is annotated as a pseudogene. The CDR3 loop spans 16 amino acids. CDR3 nucleotide sequence: TGTGCCAGCAGCCAAGATCAGGGGGGAAGCACAGATACGCAGTATTTT. It yields the protein CASSQDQGGSTDTQYF.

In its sample, this clonotype was seen many times. In DNA form, the CDR3 reads TGTGCCAGCAGTTTTACAGGGGGAGACACTGAAGCTTTCTTT. It yields the protein CASSFTGGDTEAFF. V gene TRBV28 combines with J gene TRBJ1-1; 8 positions match TRBD1. The CDR3 has 14 residues. The germline CDR1 and CDR2 sequences are MDHEN and SYDVKM. Trimming cost V 3 bases and J 3 bases; bases outside gene matches: 3. Full variable domain (missing parts from reference TRBV28 and TRBJ1-1): DVKVTQSSRYLVKRTGEKVFLECVQDMDHENMFWYRQDPGLGLRLIYFSYDVKMKEKGDIPEGYSVSREKKERFSLILESASTNQTSMYLCASSFTGGDTEAFFGQGTRLTVV.

This clonotype was detected ten times or more. The chain combines TRBV4-1 with TRBJ1-5; D perhaps matches TRBD1 (6 bases). The CDR3 runs to 17 residues. In germline, CDR1 is MGHRA, CDR2 YSYEKL. V lost 4 bases and J lost 2, with 18 bases in between. In DNA form, the CDR3 reads TGCGCCAGCAGCCGGACGGCACAGGGTAGTGGCAATCAGCCCCAGCATTTT. It translates to CASSRTAQGSGNQPQHF.

The chain uses TRBV10-2 and TRBJ2-2; 11 positions agree with TRBD1. The germline CDR1 and CDR2 sequences are WSHSY and SAAADI. The CDR3 extends over 15 amino acids. V shed 4 bases and J 6 bases; nucleotides not matched to a gene: 4. In DNA, the CDR3 is TGCGCCAGCAGTGGGACAGGGGGCGCCTCCGGGGAGCTGTTTTTT. Its translation: CASSGTGGASGELFF.

The rearrangement links TRBV12-3 or TRBV12-4 to TRBJ2-5; perhaps TRBD1 as D (6 bases). This CDR3 contains 12 residues. V gave up 9 bases and J gave up 1 base, with 9 bases separating them. The CDR3 region is CASGTTQETQYF. The CDR3 DNA follows: TGTGCCAGTGGGACAACCCAAGAGACCCAGTACTTC.

Many counts were recorded for this clonotype. This chain joins TRBV11-3 and TRBJ2-3; 10 nucleotides line up with TRBD2. This CDR3 spans 15 amino acids. The trim removed 5 bases at V and 3 bases at J, leaving 5 bases unmatched. The germline V gene has CDR1 SGHNT and CDR2 YENEEA. CDR3 sequence reads: CASSPGTSETDTQYF. CDR3 bases: TGTGCCAGCAGCCCGGGGACTAGCGAAACAGATACGCAGTATTTT.

This clonotype turned up a few times. This chain uses TRBV3-1 with TRBJ1-2; no definite D call. Germline V CDR1 and CDR2: LGHDT, YNNKEL (reference sequence). Trimming pared 0 bases from V and 0 bases from J, leaving 5 bases between. The CDR3 covers 14 residues. Here the CDR3 reads CASSQDTTNYGYTF. The CDR3 nucleotides read TGTGCCAGCAGCCAAGACACAACTAACTATGGCTACACCTTC. Using reference TRBV3-1 and TRBJ1-2 for the parts outside the CDR3, the full variable domain is DTAVSQTPKYLVTQMGNDKSIKCEQNLGHDTMYWYKQDSKKFLKIMFSYNNKELIINETVPNRFSPKSPDKAHLNLHINSLELGDSAVYFCASSQDTTNYGYTFGSGTRLTVV.

This clonotype was detected only a few times. V is TRBV3-1 and J is TRBJ2-3, with 8 bases lining up with TRBD2. Germline V lookup: CDR1 LGHDT, CDR2 YNNKEL (reference sequence). Trimming cost V 4 bases and J 4 bases; bases outside gene matches: 10. The CDR3 totals 16 residues. CDR3 DNA sequence: TGTGCCAGCAGCCCCATGGGCGGGGGGACTTCAGATACGCAGTATTTT. It translates to CASSPMGGGTSDTQYF.

This chain joins TRBV14 and TRBJ2-3; D not certain. This CDR3 region has 15 residues. The V and J ends lost 0 bases and 4 bases respectively, with 11 bases between them. CDR1 and CDR2 from the germline V gene are SGHDN and FVKESK. CDR3 DNA sequence: TGTGCCAGCAGCCAAGATACGTGGATTGCAGATACGCAGTATTTT. Its protein product is CASSQDTWIADTQYF. The full variable domain, completed using reference TRBV14 and TRBJ2-3, is EAGVTQFPSHSVIEKGQTVTLRCDPISGHDNLYWYRRVMGKEIKFLLHFVKESKQDESGMPNNRFLAERTGGTYSTLKVQPAELEDSGVYFCASSQDTWIADTQYFGPGTRLTVL.

J is TRBJ1-5 and V is TRBV6-2 or TRBV6-3; TRBD1 aligns across 7 bases. V trimming: 6 bases; J trimming: 6 bases; junction bases outside the gene matches: 11. The germline V gene has CDR1 MNHEY and CDR2 SVGEGT. CDR3 length: 15 residues. CDR3 sequence reads: CASSRGTDLSQPQHF. CDR3 nucleotide sequence: TGTGCCAGCAGCCGAGGGACAGACTTGAGTCAGCCCCAGCATTTT.

This clonotype was counted ten times or more. The J gene is TRBJ2-2, the V gene TRBV7-3; D unresolved. Germline V CDR1 and CDR2: SGHTA, FQGTGA. The CDR3 runs 13 residues. The V gene lost 8 bases and the J gene lost 5 bases, with 12 bases spanning the gap. The CDR3 bases are TGTGCCAGCCATGGTGGGGTGACCGGGGAGCTGTTTTTT. Amino acids: CASHGGVTGELFF.

V is TRBV2 and J is TRBJ2-2; possible D gene TRBD1, 5 bases. From germline, CDR1 is SNHLY and CDR2 FYNNEI. Trimming pared 4 bases from V and 5 bases from J, leaving 14 bases between. The CDR3 has 15 residues. The CDR3 reads CASSGTGKGTGELFF. CDR3 DNA sequence: TGTGCCAGCAGTGGCACAGGTAAAGGTACCGGGGAGCTGTTTTTT.

J is TRBJ2-5 and V is TRBV5-1; D remains ambiguous. Trimming stripped 4 bases from V and 1 base from J, with 11 bases between. Germline values: CDR1 SGHRS, CDR2 YFSETQ. This CDR3 spans 14 amino acids. The CDR3 DNA is TGCGCCAGCAGCCGTGGCAGGACCCAAGAGACCCAGTACTTC. Its protein is CASSRGRTQETQYF.

Many counts were recorded for this clonotype. The chain carries TRBV5-8 and TRBJ1-5; no clear D gene. The germline V gene has CDR1 SGHTS and CDR2 YDEGEE. V lost 3 bases, J lost 5 bases, and 15 bases lay in between. The CDR3 spans 15 residues. CDR3 sequence: CASSSRPLRDQPQHF. Written as DNA, the CDR3 is TGTGCCAGCAGCTCCCGACCGTTGCGGGATCAGCCCCAGCATTTT.

This sequence joins TRBV4-1 and TRBJ1-1; D might be TRBD1 (6 bases). This CDR3 has 16 amino acids. The germline V gene encodes CDR1 MGHRA and CDR2 YSYEKL. Trimming left V 2 bases short and J 1 base short, with 14 bases between. The CDR3 nucleotides are TGCGCCAGCAGCCAATACCCCGACAGGACGAACACTGAAGCTTTCTTT. This gives the protein CASSQYPDRTNTEAFF.

Notes on this clonotype: A read error may explain this, as a much larger clone is one base away. The CDR3 loop reads CASSRTTGLATNENLFF. The CDR3 DNA follows: TGTGCCAGTAGTCGAACAACAGGACTTGCAACTAATGAAAATCTGTTTTTT. The genes are TRBV19 and TRBJ1-4, with TRBD1 as a possible D gene (5 bases). CDR3 length: 17 residues. The V gene's germline CDR1 is LNHDA and CDR2 SQIVND (reference sequence). Combining the CDR3 with reference TRBV19 and TRBJ1-4 gives the whole variable domain DGGITQSPKYLFRKEGQNVTLSCEQNLNHDAMYWYRQDPGQGLRLIYYSQIVNDFQKGDIAEGYSVSREKKESFPLTVTSAQKNPTAFYLCASSRTTGLATNENLFFGSGTQLSVL.

This clonotype was seen more than once but under ten times. This chain uses TRBV7-2 with TRBJ2-3, with 10 bases aligning to TRBD2. Looked up from germline, CDR1 is SGHTA and CDR2 is FQGNSA. Losses at the gene ends were 1 base for V and 4 bases for J; bases not matched to a gene: 8. The CDR3 is 17 amino acids. CDR3 nucleotide sequence: TGTGCCAGCAGCTTAGGGCTCCTAGCGGGGGCTGCAGATACGCAGTATTTT. This encodes CASSLGLLAGAADTQYF.

The CDR3, as DNA: TGTGCCAGCAGCGACGGGACAGGGGGATCCTACGAGCAGTACGTC. Amino acid sequence: CASSDGTGGSYEQYV. This chain joins TRBV7-8 and TRBJ2-7; 11 bases are shared with TRBD1. This CDR3 spans 15 amino acids. Germline trimming cut 5 bases from V and 1 base from J; bases unmatched to any gene: 4. Germline loops: CDR1 SGHVS, CDR2 FQNEAQ.

This chain joins TRBV2 and TRBJ2-1; D is undetermined. The CDR3 is 15 residues long. Trimming took 0 bases from V and 2 from J, leaving 8 bases between them. The germline gives CDR1 SNHLY, CDR2 FYNNEI. The CDR3 region is CASSEAYDPYNEQFF. The CDR3 DNA reads TGTGCCAGCAGTGAAGCGTACGACCCCTACAATGAGCAGTTCTTC.

This chain uses TRBV11-2 with TRBJ1-1, with D possibly being TRBD1 (6 bases). This CDR3 has 15 amino acids. Between the trimmed V and J ends, which lost 0 bases and 2 bases, there was a span of 10 bases. CDR1 is SGHAT, CDR2 FQNNGV, per germline. The CDR3 loop is CASSLDLDSNTEAFF. CDR3 sequence (DNA): TGTGCCAGCAGCTTAGATTTGGACAGTAACACTGAAGCTTTCTTT.

The table lists this clonotype with a few counts. The chain carries TRBV7-8 and TRBJ2-2; the D gene could be TRBD1 or TRBD2 (5 bases each). This CDR3 has 16 residues. Trimming cost V 0 bases and J 5 bases, with 13 bases left between them. Germline values: CDR1 SGHVS, CDR2 FQNEAQ. CDR3 protein: CASSLARSGRTGELFF. DNA for the CDR3: TGTGCCAGCAGCTTAGCGCGTTCGGGGCGAACCGGGGAGCTGTTTTTT. The full variable domain, completed using reference TRBV7-8 and TRBJ2-2, is GAGVSQSPRYKVAKRGQDVALRCDPISGHVSLFWYQQALGQGPEFLTYFQNEAQLDKSGLPSDRFFAERPEGSVSTLKIQRTQQEDSAVYLCASSLARSGRTGELFFGEGSRLTVL.

In its sample, this clonotype was seen a few times. The chain joins TRBV7-2 to TRBJ1-4; D ambiguous. CDR1 and CDR2 from the germline V gene are SGHTA and FQGNSA. Trimming cost V 1 base and J 0 bases, with 12 bases left between them. The CDR3 length is 17 residues. The CDR3 here is CASSLVGQIATNEKLFF. The CDR3, as DNA: TGTGCCAGCAGCTTAGTAGGGCAAATCGCAACTAATGAAAAACTGTTTTTT. The full variable domain, its missing parts supplied by reference TRBV7-2 and TRBJ1-4, is GAGVSQSPSNKVTEKGKDVELRCDPISGHTALYWYRQSLGQGLEFLIYFQGNSAPDKSGLPSDRFSAERTGGSVSTLTIQRTQQEDSAVYLCASSLVGQIATNEKLFFGSGTQLSVL.